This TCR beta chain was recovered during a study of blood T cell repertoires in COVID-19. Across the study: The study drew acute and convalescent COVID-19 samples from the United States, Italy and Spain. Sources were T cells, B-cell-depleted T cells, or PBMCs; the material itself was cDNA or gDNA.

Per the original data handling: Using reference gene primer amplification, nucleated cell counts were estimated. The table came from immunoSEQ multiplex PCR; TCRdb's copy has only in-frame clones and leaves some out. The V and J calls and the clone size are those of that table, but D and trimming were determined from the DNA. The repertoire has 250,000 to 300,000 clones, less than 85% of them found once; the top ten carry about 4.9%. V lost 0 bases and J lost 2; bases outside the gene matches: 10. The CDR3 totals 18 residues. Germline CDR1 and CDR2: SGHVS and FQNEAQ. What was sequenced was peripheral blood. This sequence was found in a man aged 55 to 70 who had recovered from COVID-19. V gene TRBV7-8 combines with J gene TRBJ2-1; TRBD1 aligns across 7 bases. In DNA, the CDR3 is TGTGCCAGCAGCTTAGCCCGACAGGGTAGGGGGCCCTACAATGAGCAGTTCTTC. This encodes CASSLARQGRGPYNEQFF.